Described below is a single T cell receptor (beta chain) sequence and its context. No antigen is known for it. No much larger clonotype is one base removed from it; base qualities were not supplied. This specimen belongs to a study of blood T cell repertoires in COVID-19 (TCRdb year 2020). Study-level background: Collaborator samples came from the United States, Italy and Spain and covered acute and convalescent phases of COVID-19. The material from the prospective study consisted of cDNA or gDNA derived from T cells, B-cell-depleted T cells, or PBMCs. Deeply sampled blood TCRbeta repertoires from subjects exposed to, actively infected with, or recovered from COVID-19 were included in the dataset. The repertoires were made available in a free public database intended to serve as a resource for research on the immune response to SARS-CoV-2. The samples were drawn from two sources: the first 160 participants of the ongoing ImmuneRACE study, and 950 to 1,500 subjects contributed by 6 global collaborators. A de-identified subject ID, COVID-19 status, age in years and sex were almost always included in the sample metadata. Where available, HLA class I and class II types were obtained from metadata supplied by the sample provider rather than from assay-based typing.

On the study overall, not on this receptor specifically: How much clinical and demographic metadata was included differed by source and by participant, and the metadata was provided uncurated.

Each collaborating institution followed its own protocols to collect whole blood in K2EDTA tubes. For TCRbeta analysis, collaborator samples were shipped as frozen whole blood, as isolated PBMCs, or as DNA extracted from either sample type. TCRbeta CDR3 regions were amplified from genomic DNA using the immunoSEQ Assay, a bias-controlled multiplex PCR. Turning to the authors' computational methods: Nucleated cell counts per sample were estimated from amplification of reference gene primers within the assay. To quantify the absolute abundance of each unique TCRbeta CDR3 rearrangement, sequence reads were collapsed and filtered. For each sample, productive Simpson clonality was calculated as the square root of Simpson's diversity index over productive rearrangements. TCRdb limited this immuneACCESS table to in-frame rearrangements with V and J called. A share of clones is missing; checked studies link under half to unresolved V genes, and the rest is unexplained. The D gene and trimming were derived from the DNA, and the V and J assignments and clone size from that table. Recorded for this sample are some 200,000 clones; around 80% of them occurred a single time. Around 13% of the sample comes from the top ten.

In the germline V gene, CDR1 corresponds to KGHSH and CDR2 to LQKENI. The CDR3 goes from the cysteine to the phenylalanine over 13 residues. Just the 39-base CDR3 DNA is kept, in frame starting at base 1. Relative to germline, V is 2 bases shorter and J is 3 bases shorter, with 7 bases between their ends. This sequence uses TRBV18 and TRBJ1-1; the D gene is perhaps TRBD1, on 5 matching bases. The sequence came from a human donor in a cohort sampled during active COVID-19. Sequencing was performed on peripheral blood. The CDR3 corresponds to CASSPDSYTEAFF. Read as DNA, the sequence is TGTGCCAGCTCACCAGACAGTTACACTGAAGCTTTCTTT.